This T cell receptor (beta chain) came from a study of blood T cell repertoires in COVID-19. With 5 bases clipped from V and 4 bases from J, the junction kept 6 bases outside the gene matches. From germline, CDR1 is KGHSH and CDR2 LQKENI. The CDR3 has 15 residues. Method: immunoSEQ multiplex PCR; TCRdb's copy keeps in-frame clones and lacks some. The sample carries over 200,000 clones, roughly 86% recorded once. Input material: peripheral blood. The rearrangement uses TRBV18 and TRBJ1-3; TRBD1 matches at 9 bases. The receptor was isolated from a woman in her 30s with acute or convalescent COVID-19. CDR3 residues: CASSTTGGAGNTIYF. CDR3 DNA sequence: TGTGCCAGCTCAACTACAGGGGGCGCGGGAAACACCATATATTTT. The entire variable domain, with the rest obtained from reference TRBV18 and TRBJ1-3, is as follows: NAGVMQNPRHLVRRRGQEARLRCSPMKGHSHVYWYRQLPEEGLKFMVYLQKENIIDESGMPKERFSAEFPKEGPSILRIQQVVRGDSAAYFCASSTTGGAGNTIYFGEGSWLTVV.